A selection of T cell receptor beta chains follows, all from one sample in a study of Ad26.COV2.S vaccination and SARS-CoV-2 variants. The assay was immunoSEQ multiplex PCR, and TCRdb's table has in-frame clones only and misses some. The table lists 380,000 or so clones, 88% of them singletons. The source material was peripheral blood, sampled in a trial of Ad26.COV2.S vaccine versus placebo. These receptors all stem from a person aged 18 to 65 who received the Ad26.COV2.S COVID-19 vaccine or a placebo. The CDR3 runs from the conserved cysteine through the conserved F or W. D genes are given only for firm matches. Clone size is shown for a subset of rows, as once, few, many or a class of expanded clone.

>TRBJ2-1|TRBV7-2|TRBD2|NA
TGTGCCAGCAGCCCACGGACTAGCGGCAATGAGCAGTTCTTC
CASSPRTSGNEQFF
>TRBJ1-5|TRBV25-1|NA|NA
TGTGCAGGGGACCTTAGCAATCAGCCCCAGCATTTT
CAGDLSNQPQHF
>TRBJ2-2|TRBV5-6|TRBD2|NA
TGTGCCAGCAGCCCCTTAGCGGGAGGGCCCACCGGGGAGCTGTTTTTT
CASSPLAGGPTGELFF
>TRBJ1-1|TRBV18|NA|NA
TGTGCCAGCTCACCACGTAACGGACCGATGAACACTGAAGCTTTCTTT
CASSPRNGPMNTEAFF
>TRBJ1-4|TRBV30|NA|NA
TGTGCCTGGAGTGTACGCAGGACTACACATGAAAAACTGTTTTTT
CAWSVRRTTHEKLFF
>TRBJ2-2|TRBV19|TRBD1|few
TGTGCCAGTAGCTGGACAGGGTCCGGCGGGGAGCTGTTTTTT
CASSWTGSGGELFF
>TRBJ2-7|TRBV5-5|NA|NA
TGTGCCAGCAGCTTCTCACACTCTGGCTCCTACGAGCAGTACTTC
CASSFSHSGSYEQYF
>TRBJ1-5|TRBV3-1/TRBV3-2|NA|NA
TGTGCCAGCAGCCAAATAGGTACTCAGCCCCAGCATTTT
CASSQIGTQPQHF
>TRBJ1-2|TRBV4-3|NA|NA
TGCGCCAGCAGCCAGAGAAACTATGGCTACACCTTC
CASSQRNYGYTF
>TRBJ2-2|TRBV4-2|NA|NA
TGTGCCAGCAGCCAAGAGAAGCTTACCGGGGAGCTGTTTTTT
CASSQEKLTGELFF
>TRBJ1-4|TRBV7-8|TRBD1|NA
TGTGCCAGCAGCCCTAGCGGCAGGGGGAATGAAAAACTGTTTTTT
CASSPSGRGNEKLFF
>TRBJ2-7|TRBV5-4|TRBD2|NA
TGTGCCAGCAGCTTGGGGCTAGCGGGCGCCTACGAGCAGTACTTC
CASSLGLAGAYEQYF
>TRBJ1-1|TRBV4-2|TRBD1|NA
TGTGCCAGCAGCCAAGATCTGGGGACAGCGAGGGGAAACACTGAAGCTTTCTTT
CASSQDLGTARGNTEAFF
>TRBJ2-7|TRBV13|NA|NA
TGTGCCAGCAGCTTCCCGGACATCAACGAGCAGTACTTC
CASSFPDINEQYF
>TRBJ2-5|TRBV7-3|TRBD1|NA
TGTGCCAGCAGCCCGACAGGGGTTGGAGAGACCCAGTACTTC
CASSPTGVGETQYF
>TRBJ1-1|TRBV27|NA|NA
TGTGCCAGCAGTTTAAGGCAGAACACTGAAGCTTTCTTT
CASSLRQNTEAFF
>TRBJ2-2|TRBV11-2|TRBD2|NA
TGTGCCAGCAGCTTAGAGGGACTAGCGGGAGGTTTCGGGGAGCTGTTTTTT
CASSLEGLAGGFGELFF
>TRBJ1-2|TRBV10-3|NA|few
TGTGCCATCAGTGAGTCCGAAGTTTATGGCTACACCTTC
CAISESEVYGYTF
>TRBJ2-7|TRBV5-1|TRBD1|NA
TGCGCCAGCAGCCCGGACAGGGTTGACGAGCAGTACTTC
CASSPDRVDEQYF
>TRBJ1-1|TRBV7-9|TRBD1|NA
TGTGCCAGCAGTAGAGGGGACAGTTACACTGAAGCTTTCTTT
CASSRGDSYTEAFF
>TRBJ2-1|TRBV5-4|TRBD2|NA
TGTGCCAGCAGCCGGACTAGCGGGAGGGCCCGGAATGAGCAGTTCTTC
CASSRTSGRARNEQFF
>TRBJ1-5|TRBV19|NA|NA
TGTGCCAGTAGTATAGAAGGACCGAGGAATCAGCCCCAGCATTTT
CASSIEGPRNQPQHF
>TRBJ1-4|TRBV7-3|NA|NA
TGTGCCAGCAGCCCGGCCGGGGGCGTTAATGAAAAACTGTTTTTT
CASSPAGGVNEKLFF
>TRBJ2-7|TRBV5-1|TRBD1|NA
TGCGCCAGCTTTGAGGGACAGGGGCGGATCTACGAGCAGTACTTC
CASFEGQGRIYEQYF
>TRBJ2-2|TRBV18|NA|NA
TGTGCCAGCTCACCACGATATGGGGATGACACCGGGGAGCTGTTTTTT
CASSPRYGDDTGELFF
>TRBJ2-1|TRBV30|TRBD1|NA
TGTGCCTGGGACAGGGTTAGTGCGTTTAATGAGCAGTTCTTC
CAWDRVSAFNEQFF
>TRBJ2-1|TRBV6-2/TRBV6-3|NA|NA
TGTGCCAGCAGTTACCCGCCGGGGAATTCCCCTTACAATGAGCAGTTCTTC
CASSYPPGNSPYNEQFF
>TRBJ2-2|TRBV3-1/TRBV3-2|TRBD2|NA
TGTGCCAGCAGCCAAGGGGGGGCTAGCGGGAGATCTTTAACCGGGGAGCTGTTTTTT
CASSQGGASGRSLTGELFF
>TRBJ2-2|TRBV7-3|TRBD2|few
TGTGCCTCCCGCGGGGGGGCTAACACCGGGGAGCTGTTTTTT
CASRGGANTGELFF
>TRBJ2-3|TRBV6-2/TRBV6-3|TRBD2|NA
TGTGCCAGCAGTTACTCGATGCGGGGGGGCCCAGATACGCAGTATTTT
CASSYSMRGGPDTQYF
>TRBJ2-7|TRBV11-3|NA|NA
TGTGCCAGCAGCCTATCGTTCGGACCGACCTACGAGCAGTACTTC
CASSLSFGPTYEQYF